The clone carrying this T cell receptor (beta chain) was counted at least ten times. At one end, the junction sequence differs from germline, possibly due to a read error. Germline V gene lookup returns CDR1 SSHAT and CDR2 FNYEAQ (reference sequence). CDR3 length: 13 residues. CDR3 and TCR beta VDJ profiling relied on genomic DNA as the template. Each CDR3 protein gets one entry after TCRdb re-called the reads with MiXCR. The table has 450,000 to 600,000 distinct CDR3 sequences, around 32% seen once. This record belongs to a study of CD8+CD57+ T cells in acquired aplastic anemia. All sequencing subjects had displayed CD8+CD57+ cell expansion on flow cytometry.

This receptor was taken from a human donor with aplastic anemia. J is TRBJ2-7 and V is TRBV7-7; 8 nucleotides match TRBD1. Material for sequencing was sorted CD4+, CD8+, or CD8+CD57+ T cells (not recorded which) from PBMCs. The CDR3 DNA reads as TGTGCTAGCAGCTCGACAGGGGAGGCCGAGCAGTACTTC. It yields the protein CASSSTGEAEQYF.